The clone carrying this T cell receptor (beta chain) was detected only once. The CDR3 has 13 amino acids. The V gene lost 3 bases and the J gene lost 6 bases, with 10 bases spanning the gap. Germline values: CDR1 SGHTA, CDR2 FQGNSA. This entry comes from a study of blood T cell repertoires in COVID-19. Study in general: COVID-19 samples collected from the United States, Italy and Spain covered acute and convalescent phases.

Sequenced by immunoSEQ multiplex PCR; TCRdb stores in-frame clones only, minus some. The table has about 260,000 clones, 87% seen once; the top ten hold approximately 1.5%. What was sequenced was peripheral blood. The chain joins TRBV7-2 to TRBJ2-3; tentatively, D is TRBD2 (5 bases). The sequence derives from a middle-aged woman who had recovered from COVID-19. DNA of the CDR3: TGTGCCAGCAGCTTTGGGCAGCGGGATACGCAGTATTTT. Its protein product is CASSFGQRDTQYF.